This T cell receptor beta chain is drawn from a study of blood T cell repertoires in COVID-19. Study at large: From T cells, B-cell-depleted T cells, or PBMCs came the material, which was cDNA or gDNA.

Sequencing was performed with immunoSEQ multiplex PCR; in TCRdb, only in-frame clones are kept and a portion is missing. In the table there are fewer than 120,000 clones, roughly four fifths of which are singletons. This CDR3 has 15 amino acids. V lost 4 bases and J lost 5; bases outside the gene matches: 11. Germline lookup yields CDR1 SGDLS and CDR2 YYNGEE. The V gene is TRBV9, the J gene TRBJ2-5, with TRBD2 matching 7 bases. Sample: peripheral blood. The TCR sequence derives from a woman in her fifties or sixties with acute or convalescent COVID-19. The DNA for the CDR3 is TGTGCCAGCAGCACCAGCTGGGAGGGAATGGAGACCCAGTACTTC. It translates to CASSTSWEGMETQYF.